Each of the 7 T cell receptor beta chains below was sequenced from the same sample in a study of early stage breast cancer tumors. Assay: immunoSEQ multiplex PCR; the TCRdb copy retains only in-frame clones and omits some. Found here are more than 20,000 clones, 70% to 80% of them singletons; the top ten hold about 30%. The sample consisted of blood. These receptors came from a person aged 55 to 75 with breast cancer.

The gene calls are TRBV7-9 and TRBJ2-5; unclear D gene. CDR3 size: 15 residues. In germline, CDR1 is SEHNR, CDR2 FQNEAQ (reference sequence). Between the trimmed V and J ends, which lost 5 bases and 2 bases, there was a span of 15 bases. In DNA, the CDR3 is TGTGCCAGCAGCCTCAAGTCCGCGAAACAAGAGACCCAGTACTTC. Translating it yields CASSLKSAKQETQYF.

V gene TRBV19 combines with J gene TRBJ2-7, with 9 bases that match TRBD1. The CDR3 contains 14 residues. V shed 5 bases, J shed 2 bases, and the junction held 4 bases outside the gene matches. The germline CDR1 and CDR2 sequences are LNHDA and SQIVND (reference sequence). CDR3 in DNA: TGTGCCAGTAGTTGGGGACAGGGCCCCTACGAGCAGTACTTC. It is translated as CASSWGQGPYEQYF.

V gene TRBV15 combines with J gene TRBJ1-4, with D uncertain. Germline V lookup: CDR1 LNHNV, CDR2 YYDKDF (reference sequence). The V gene lost 3 bases and the J gene lost 0 bases, with 11 bases spanning the gap. The CDR3 has 16 amino acids. The CDR3 DNA sequence: TGTGCCACCAGCAGGACCCCAAGGACAACTAATGAAAAACTGTTTTTT. Translated: CATSRTPRTTNEKLFF.

V usage is TRBV28 and J usage is TRBJ1-5; D is ambiguous. Trimming left V 8 bases short and J 5 bases short, with 19 bases between. The CDR3 has 15 amino acids. Germline CDR1 is MDHEN and CDR2 is SYDVKM. CDR3 nucleotide sequence: TGTGCCAGCCCTCCCCCGGGCGCCCGAGATCAGCCCCAGCATTTT. Amino acids: CASPPPGARDQPQHF.

To note about this clone: Other DNA sequences in this specimen translate into the identical CDR3. The chain is built from TRBV9 and TRBJ2-5; 8 bases fit TRBD2. Trimming took 2 bases from V and 1 from J; bases not matched to a gene: 4. CDR1 is SGDLS, CDR2 YYNGEE, per germline. This CDR3 comprises 15 residues. The CDR3 DNA reads as TGTGCCAGCAGCGTTAGCGGGGCCTCCCAAGAGACCCAGTACTTC. This translates into CASSVSGASQETQYF.

The J gene is TRBJ1-1, the V gene TRBV29-1; a weak D match, TRBD1 (6 bases). Trimming removed 5 bases at V and 1 base at J, with 11 bases between. The CDR3 is made up of 13 amino acids. The germline V gene has CDR1 SQVTM and CDR2 ANQGSEA. CDR3 loop: CSVQRGGNTEAFF. DNA of the CDR3: TGCAGCGTTCAACGAGGGGGGAACACTGAAGCTTTCTTT.

This clone came up a few times. This chain connects TRBV5-1 to TRBJ1-1; D remains unclear. This CDR3 contains 13 residues. Germline assignment: CDR1 SGHRS and CDR2 YFSETQ. The germline V and J ends were trimmed by 0 bases and 0 bases, with 3 bases remaining between them. The CDR3 bases are TGCGCCAGCAGCTTGGGCGTGAACACTGAAGCTTTCTTT. It is translated as CASSLGVNTEAFF.